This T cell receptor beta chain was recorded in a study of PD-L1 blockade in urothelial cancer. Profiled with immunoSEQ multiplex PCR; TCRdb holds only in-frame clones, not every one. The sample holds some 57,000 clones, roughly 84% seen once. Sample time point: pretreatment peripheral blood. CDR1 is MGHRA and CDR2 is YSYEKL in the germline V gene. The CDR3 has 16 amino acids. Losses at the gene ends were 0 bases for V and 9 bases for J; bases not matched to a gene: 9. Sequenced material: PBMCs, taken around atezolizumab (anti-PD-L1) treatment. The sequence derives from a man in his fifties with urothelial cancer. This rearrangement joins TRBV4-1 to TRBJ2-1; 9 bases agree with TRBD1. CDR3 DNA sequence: TGCGCCAGCAGCCAAGAGCTGGGACAGGGAGGCCGTGAGCAGTTCTTC. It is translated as CASSQELGQGGREQFF.